The clone carrying this T cell receptor (beta chain) ranks as medium-sized. Its antigen is not known. The data derive from a study of T cell repertoires in aging, cancer and after chemotherapy. Study background: Six age groups, ranging from 30 or younger to 70 or older, included the donors. Study conclusions and caveats: In cancer patients, declining TCR diversity with age involved lost richness and lost evenness.

The V gene's germline CDR1 is LNHDA and CDR2 SQIVND (reference sequence). CDR3 length: 14 amino acids. Trimming cost V 4 bases and J 8 bases, with 14 bases left between them. TCR beta rearrangements were amplified from peripheral blood genomic DNA. Multiplex touch-down PCR with TRB-A/B primers amplified rearranged V-D-J TRB sequences. From the multiplex PCR reads, TCRdb called clonotypes with MiXCR, one entry per CDR3 protein. The data hold 2,500 to 3,500 distinct CDR3 sequences, with around 25% observed a single time. The chain is built from TRBV19 and TRBJ1-4; no clear D. The source is a human donor with a solid tumor. Sequencing input: blood. Here the CDR3 reads CASSTPYSGEKLFF. DNA for the CDR3: TGTGCCAGTAGTACCCCTTACTCGGGGGAAAAACTGTTTTTT.